The rows below give T cell receptor beta chains drawn from one sample of a study of blood T cells in healthy people across ages. TCRdb recomputed calls from the 5' RACE reads with MiXCR, one row per CDR3 protein. The sample holds roughly 1,500,000 distinct CDR3 sequences, roughly 30% seen once. Sequencing used blood. The receptor source for this set is a woman aged 25 to 39 in good health. Each CDR3 is given with its conserved first and last residue. D genes are given only for firm matches.

cdr3_aa	v_call	j_call	d_call
CASSFRDGGLYGYTF	TRBV7-2	TRBJ1-2	-
CASKMGRRDTQYF	TRBV5-1	TRBJ2-3	-
CSVEGRGANTEAFF	TRBV29-1	TRBJ1-1	-
CSAPDRGVGANVLTF	TRBV20-1	TRBJ2-6	-
CATRGTTEAFF	TRBV28	TRBJ1-1	-
CASSANFRQATAYNEQFF	TRBV9	TRBJ2-1	-
CASSQEALAGGGDTQYF	TRBV4-1	TRBJ2-3	TRBD2
CASSQPPGLAGGQSTGELFF	TRBV3-1	TRBJ2-2	TRBD2
CASSEVDRVSEQFF	TRBV25-1	TRBJ2-1	TRBD1
CASSPRPLGRSGADTQYF	TRBV27	TRBJ2-3	TRBD2
CASSFFDVSYEQYF	TRBV5-1	TRBJ2-7	-
CASSLFPGIEQYF	TRBV27	TRBJ2-5	-
CASSQVLGASPLHF	TRBV14	TRBJ1-6	-
CSARNSGGDTYF	TRBV20-1	TRBJ2-7	TRBD2
CASSPDTGTATSTDTQYF	TRBV4-1	TRBJ2-3	TRBD1
CASSVGEGGSYNEQFF	TRBV9	TRBJ2-1	TRBD2
CATSSPGGRNTEAFF	TRBV15	TRBJ1-1	TRBD1
CATGETGVRETQYF	TRBV24-1	TRBJ2-5	TRBD1
CVSSLALSRLGEQYF	TRBV7-6	TRBJ2-7	-
CAWMGGYEQYF	TRBV30	-	-
CASSAKGRGNQPQHF	TRBV2	TRBJ1-5	-
CASSSLRDRGPASPLHF	TRBV11-2	TRBJ1-6	TRBD1
CASSLSGTEFQETQYF	TRBV5-1	TRBJ2-5	TRBD1
CASSPGSRDQPQHF	TRBV6-6	TRBJ1-5	-
CASSLAGGIAFF	TRBV12-3/TRBV12-4	TRBJ1-1	-
CASSLVETSGAQETQYF	TRBV5-1	TRBJ2-5	TRBD2
CSARDWGLAGYEQYF	TRBV20-1	TRBJ2-7	TRBD2
CVSSSSGRTNNEQFF	TRBV12-3/TRBV12-4	TRBJ2-1	TRBD2
CASSVTPDPRAVNYGYTF	TRBV6-1	TRBJ1-2	-
CATSREVGASSETQYF	TRBV15	TRBJ2-5	-
CANHRGRSTEAFF	TRBV2	TRBJ1-1	TRBD1
CASSAPGPLGGELFF	TRBV2	TRBJ2-2	-
CASRSRLAGDISQFF	TRBV28	TRBJ2-1	TRBD2
CASRLLGDGEPEPYGYTF	TRBV5-5	TRBJ1-2	-
CAGSQVGWEAFF	TRBV4-2	TRBJ1-1	-
CASSLGQGTTEAFF	TRBV5-1	TRBJ1-1	TRBD1
CSARDGVSGRRNEQYF	TRBV20-1	TRBJ2-7	TRBD2
CASSPFLTEAFF	TRBV7-9	TRBJ1-1	-
CSASRENEKLFF	TRBV20-1	TRBJ1-4	-
CTSSLAVGSYNEQFF	TRBV5-1	TRBJ2-1	-
CSVELELLGPELAKNIQYF	TRBV29-1	TRBJ2-4	-
CASRLGQVNQPQHF	TRBV27	TRBJ1-5	TRBD1
CASARFGAGGGYGYTF	TRBV12-3/TRBV12-4	TRBJ1-2	TRBD1
CASSPTLSGGPRDEQFF	TRBV9	TRBJ2-1	TRBD2
CAISGLAGETDTQYF	TRBV10-3	TRBJ2-3	TRBD2
CASSFPGQGAEGSPLHF	TRBV4-2	TRBJ1-6	TRBD1
CSAIGGVRDTQYF	TRBV20-1	TRBJ2-3	-
CASSHYSETDTQYF	TRBV4-1	TRBJ2-3	-
CSASPSERSSYNEQFF	TRBV20-1	TRBJ2-1	-
CAISVSGGISSGEQFF	TRBV10-3	TRBJ2-1	-
CASRTRMEDTQYF	TRBV6-5	TRBJ2-3	-
CATSKTSGISEQFF	TRBV15	TRBJ2-1	TRBD2
CAISESILNAAVGETQYF	TRBV10-3	TRBJ2-5	-
CASSLPTGGGYNEQFF	TRBV5-1	TRBJ2-1	TRBD1
CASSQVTSGRYEQYF	TRBV4-2	TRBJ2-7	TRBD2
CASSRSDRNTEAFF	TRBV4-1	TRBJ1-1	-
CSALGLDRGTDTRYF	TRBV20-1	TRBJ2-3	TRBD1